These T cell receptor beta chains were read from a single sample in a study of T cells in Graves' hyperthyroidism and ophthalmopathy. TCRdb analysed the multiplex PCR reads with MiXCR anew, one entry per CDR3 protein. The sample records about 520,000 distinct CDR3 sequences, roughly a quarter being singletons. Input material: blood. The receptors stem from a woman in her twenties or thirties with Graves' ophthalmopathy. CDR3s include the opening cysteine and the closing phenylalanine or tryptophan. The D gene is left open where the match is weak. A clone size is listed for some rows: how often the clone was seen (once, few, many), or a class if it is expanded.

v_call: TRBV2; clone_size: few; j_call: TRBJ2-7; d_call: NA; cdr3_nt: TGTGCCAGGGGGGGACAGAGCTCCTACGAGCAGTACTTC; cdr3_aa: CARGGQSSYEQYF
v_call: TRBV3-1; clone_size: few; j_call: TRBJ2-7; d_call: NA; cdr3_nt: TGTGCCAGTCAGGACCACGAACAGGTTGCTTCCTACGAGCAGTACTTC; cdr3_aa: CASQDHEQVASYEQYF
v_call: TRBV28; clone_size: many; j_call: TRBJ1-2; d_call: NA; cdr3_nt: TGTGCCAGCAGTTTAGTGGGGTCCCTCGGCTACACCTTC; cdr3_aa: CASSLVGSLGYTF
v_call: TRBV7-2; clone_size: NA; j_call: TRBJ2-5; d_call: TRBD2; cdr3_nt: TGTGCCAGCACCCCGGGGGGTAGTACTAGACAAGAGACCCAGTACTTC; cdr3_aa: CASTPGGSTRQETQYF
v_call: TRBV19; clone_size: many; j_call: TRBJ2-7; d_call: NA; cdr3_nt: TGTGCCAGTAACGGGGCAAACTCCTACGAGCAGTACTTC; cdr3_aa: CASNGANSYEQYF
v_call: TRBV12-3/TRBV12-4; clone_size: NA; j_call: TRBJ1-6; d_call: NA; cdr3_nt: TGTGCCAGCAGTTTTGGTGGAGGGGATTCACCCCTCCACTTT; cdr3_aa: CASSFGGGDSPLHF
v_call: TRBV12-3/TRBV12-4; clone_size: many; j_call: TRBJ1-2; d_call: TRBD1; cdr3_nt: TGTGCCAGCAGGGAGACAGGGGGAGGCGGTGGCTACACCTTC; cdr3_aa: CASRETGGGGGYTF
v_call: TRBV6-5; clone_size: many; j_call: TRBJ1-1; d_call: NA; cdr3_nt: TGTGCCAGCAGAGGCGACAGGACCCACACTGAAGCTTTCTTT; cdr3_aa: CASRGDRTHTEAFF
v_call: TRBV11-2; clone_size: many; j_call: TRBJ1-3; d_call: TRBD1; cdr3_nt: TGTGCCAGCAGCCCCAACAGGGGGCTAGCTGGAAACACCATATATTTT; cdr3_aa: CASSPNRGLAGNTIYF
v_call: TRBV19; clone_size: NA; j_call: TRBJ1-1; d_call: NA; cdr3_nt: TGTGCCAGCCATCGGGGTCGCACTGAAGCTTTCTTT; cdr3_aa: CASHRGRTEAFF
v_call: TRBV20-1; clone_size: many; j_call: TRBJ1-2; d_call: NA; cdr3_nt: TGCAGTGCTAGCCAGGGGCCTAACTATGGCTACACCTTC; cdr3_aa: CSASQGPNYGYTF
v_call: TRBV7-2; clone_size: NA; j_call: TRBJ2-5; d_call: NA; cdr3_nt: TGTGCCTGGAGAGGGGAAGAGACCCAGTACTTC; cdr3_aa: CAWRGEETQYF
v_call: TRBV13; clone_size: many; j_call: TRBJ2-7; d_call: TRBD1; cdr3_nt: TGTGCCAGCAGCTTAGTACAGGGGCGTGAGCAGTACTTC; cdr3_aa: CASSLVQGREQYF
v_call: TRBV12-3/TRBV12-4; clone_size: many; j_call: TRBJ1-5; d_call: TRBD1; cdr3_nt: TGTGCCAGCAGTCCAGGACAGGGGGTTGGTCAGCCCCAGCATTTT; cdr3_aa: CASSPGQGVGQPQHF
v_call: TRBV29-1; clone_size: many; j_call: TRBJ1-2; d_call: TRBD1; cdr3_nt: TGCAGCGTTGGGGACAGGGGCGATTATGGCTACACCTTC; cdr3_aa: CSVGDRGDYGYTF
v_call: TRBV7-2; clone_size: NA; j_call: TRBJ2-7; d_call: TRBD2; cdr3_nt: TGTGCCAGCAGCCCAAATAGCGGGAACGAGCAGTACTTC; cdr3_aa: CASSPNSGNEQYF
v_call: TRBV6-1; clone_size: NA; j_call: TRBJ1-5; d_call: NA; cdr3_nt: TGTGCCAGTGTGCGGGGGATCGACGATCAGCCCCAGCATTTT; cdr3_aa: CASVRGIDDQPQHF
v_call: TRBV7-2; clone_size: many; j_call: TRBJ2-4; d_call: NA; cdr3_nt: TGTGCCAGCAGCTTATCCGCGGGGCTTATAAACATTCAGTACTTC; cdr3_aa: CASSLSAGLINIQYF
v_call: TRBV19; clone_size: NA; j_call: TRBJ2-2; d_call: NA; cdr3_nt: TGTGCCAGTAGTATAAGATGGCAGCTCTGGAACTCCGGGGAGCTGTTTTTT; cdr3_aa: CASSIRWQLWNSGELFF
v_call: TRBV5-1; clone_size: NA; j_call: TRBJ2-5; d_call: NA; cdr3_nt: TGCGCCAGCAGCACACAAGAACAAGAGACCCAGTACTTC; cdr3_aa: CASSTQEQETQYF
v_call: TRBV7-2; clone_size: many; j_call: TRBJ1-1; d_call: NA; cdr3_nt: TGTGCCAGCTTAAGGGGGATTACTGAAGCTTTCTTT; cdr3_aa: CASLRGITEAFF
v_call: TRBV7-2; clone_size: many; j_call: TRBJ2-2; d_call: TRBD2; cdr3_nt: TGTGCCAGCAGCTTAGCGCTAGCGGGGGGGAACACCGGGGAGCTGTTTTTT; cdr3_aa: CASSLALAGGNTGELFF